The 4 T cell receptor beta chains presented below share a single source sample, sequenced in a study of T-cell memory formation after mild COVID-19. MiXCR, applied by TCRdb to the 5' RACE reads, yields one record per CDR3 protein. This sample has fewer than 550,000 distinct CDR3 sequences; 20% occur once, and the top ten carry 7.5% to 9.5%. Sequencing input: PBMCs or a T cell subset sorted from them (not recorded which). The receptors stem from an adult woman who had mild COVID-19 (a few samples of this study predate the infection). Cell type and time point are not known.

This clonotype was counted ten times or more. The rearrangement joins TRBV12-3 or TRBV12-4 to TRBJ2-7; 7 positions agree with TRBD2. The ends lost 2 bases at V and 3 bases at J; junction bases unmatched: 4. CDR3 length: 14 amino acids. CDR3 nucleotide sequence: TGTGCCAGCAGTTTAACGGGGGGAAACTACGAGCAGTACTTC. The encoded protein is CASSLTGGNYEQYF.

A few counts support this clonotype. This chain links TRBV11-2 with TRBJ2-3; 12 bases map to TRBD2. The V and J ends lost 1 base and 4 bases, in that order; junction bases with no gene match: 9. CDR3 size: 18 residues. CDR1 is SGHAT and CDR2 is FQNNGV in the germline V gene. The CDR3 region is CASSLVEALAGGPDTQYF. The CDR3 region has the DNA TGTGCCAGCAGCTTAGTTGAGGCCCTAGCGGGAGGGCCAGATACGCAGTATTTT.

At least ten counts were recorded for this clonotype. The CDR3 region has the DNA TGTGCCAGCAGCCCCCCTGACAATGAGCAGTTCTTC. Encoded protein: CASSPPDNEQFF. The V gene is TRBV7-9, the J gene TRBJ2-1; D unresolved. The length of the CDR3 is 12 residues. In germline, CDR1 is SEHNR, CDR2 FQNEAQ (reference sequence). The V gene lost 5 bases and the J gene lost 5 bases, with 7 bases spanning the gap.

This clonotype was counted at least ten times. This chain links TRBV7-2 with TRBJ1-1, with unresolved D. In germline, CDR1 is SGHTA, CDR2 FQGNSA. Trimming removed 7 bases at V and 2 bases at J, with 20 bases between. The CDR3 consists of 16 residues. CDR3 sequence (DNA): TGTGCCAGCATCCGTCGGGCAGGACCCATAAACACTGAAGCTTTCTTT. It yields the protein CASIRRAGPINTEAFF.